The 29 T cell receptor beta chains reported below all come from one sample, sequenced in a study of blood T cell repertoires in COVID-19. The protocol was immunoSEQ multiplex PCR, while the TCRdb copy is restricted to in-frame clones and leaves out a portion. The table shows about 280,000 clones, with about 88% occurring only once. The specimen was PBMCs or T cells enriched from blood (not recorded which). These TCRs come from a woman aged 60-75 years in a cohort exposed to, infected with or recovered from COVID-19 (not recorded which).

V gene TRBV18 combines with J gene TRBJ1-1; D might be TRBD1 (5 bases). Trimming left V 0 bases short and J 5 bases short, with 13 bases between. Germline loops: CDR1 KGHSH, CDR2 LQKENI. This CDR3 has 15 amino acids. CDR3 sequence reads: CASSPPRQGGTEAFF. For the CDR3, the DNA is TGTGCCAGCTCACCACCGAGGCAGGGAGGGACTGAAGCTTTCTTT.

V gene TRBV24-1 combines with J gene TRBJ2-5; D possibly corresponds to TRBD2 (6 bases). This CDR3 region has 13 residues. Germline CDR1 and CDR2: KGHDR and SFDVKD. The V gene lost 4 bases and the J gene lost 4 bases, with 9 bases spanning the gap. The CDR3 loop is CATSDPGRETQYF. DNA for the CDR3: TGTGCCACCAGTGACCCCGGGAGAGAGACCCAGTACTTC.

Of note for this clone: At one end the junction does not follow the germline gene, possibly because of a read error. The chain carries TRBV7-9 and TRBJ2-1; 7 bases line up with TRBD2. Per germline, CDR1 SEHNR and CDR2 FQNEAQ (reference sequence). The CDR3 has 15 residues. CDR3 in amino acids: CTASGTLARDNEQFF. The CDR3 bases are TGCACGGCTAGCGGAACTTTAGCTCGGGACAATGAGCAGTTCTTC.

The chain links TRBV7-2 to TRBJ1-1; the match to TRBD1 covers 9 bases. Germline CDR1 is SGHTA and CDR2 is FQGNSA. V lost 5 bases to trimming and J lost 10 bases; unmatched junction nucleotides: 5. The CDR3 is 12 residues long. The CDR3 spells CASSRGDRAAFF. In nucleotides, the CDR3 is TGTGCCAGCAGCCGAGGGGACAGGGCAGCTTTCTTT. Full variable domain (missing parts from reference TRBV7-2 and TRBJ1-1): GAGVSQSPSNKVTEKGKDVELRCDPISGHTALYWYRQSLGQGLEFLIYFQGNSAPDKSGLPSDRFSAERTGGSVSTLTIQRTQQEDSAVYLCASSRGDRAAFFGQGTRLTVV.

The rearrangement links TRBV30 to TRBJ1-5, with 7 bases aligning to TRBD1. This CDR3 is built from 15 residues. CDR1 and CDR2 from the germline V gene are GTSNPN and SVGIG (reference sequence). V trimming: 1 base; J trimming: 0 bases; junction bases outside the gene matches: 3. Written as DNA, the CDR3 is TGTGCCTGGAGTGCACAGGGGACTAGCAATCAGCCCCAGCATTTT. Encoded protein: CAWSAQGTSNQPQHF.

The V and J genes are TRBV18 and TRBJ1-1, with unresolved D. CDR1 and CDR2 (germline): KGHSH, LQKENI. With 3 bases removed from V and 3 bases from J, the gap between germline ends came to 8 bases. This CDR3 has 13 residues. CDR3 in amino acids: CASSPNRDTEAFF. CDR3 nucleotide sequence: TGTGCCAGCTCACCGAACCGGGACACTGAAGCTTTCTTT.

This chain connects TRBV19 to TRBJ2-4; D might be TRBD2 (6 bases). The length of the CDR3 is 14 residues. In germline, CDR1 is LNHDA, CDR2 SQIVND (reference sequence). Between the trimmed V and J ends, which lost 2 bases and 7 bases, there was a span of 12 bases. The CDR3 DNA sequence: TGTGCCAGTAGTATAATGAGGGGAGGCAACATTCAGTACTTC. Its translation is CASSIMRGGNIQYF.

This chain links TRBV7-9 with TRBJ1-2; TRBD1 agrees at 8 bases. The CDR3 has 14 amino acids. Losses at the gene ends were 0 bases for V and 8 bases for J; bases not matched to a gene: 5. The germline gives CDR1 SEHNR, CDR2 FQNEAQ (reference sequence). The CDR3 protein is CASSLAGTGRGYTF. CDR3 nucleotide sequence: TGTGCCAGCAGCTTAGCCGGGACAGGACGCGGCTACACCTTC.

This clone was found once. The CDR3 here is CSARRVNEQFF. CDR3 DNA: TGCAGTGCTAGGCGCGTCAATGAGCAGTTCTTC. This sequence joins TRBV20-1 and TRBJ2-1, with no clear D. The length of the CDR3 is 11 residues. The V gene's germline CDR1 is DFQATT and CDR2 SNEGSKA (reference sequence). The germline V and J ends were trimmed by 3 bases and 6 bases, with 6 bases remaining between them.

This clone was seen once. The rearrangement uses TRBV7-8 and TRBJ1-4, with 7 bases that match TRBD1. The germline V gene encodes CDR1 SGHVS and CDR2 FQNEAQ. V was clipped by 5 bases and J by 4 bases; unmatched bases: 7. The CDR3 consists of 15 residues. Here the CDR3 reads CASSQRTGFNEKLFF. Written as DNA, the CDR3 is TGTGCCAGCAGCCAGCGGACAGGCTTTAATGAAAAACTGTTTTTT.

This clone came up a few times. The chain is built from TRBV5-1 and TRBJ1-6, with D hard to call. The ends were cut back, 2 bases at V and 7 bases at J, with 13 bases in the middle. Germline CDR1 is SGHRS and CDR2 is YFSETQ. CDR3 length: 15 residues. Written as DNA, the CDR3 is TGCGCCAGCAGCTTATCACGGGAAGTAAATTCACCCCTCCACTTT. It encodes CASSLSREVNSPLHF.

The CDR3 DNA reads as TGTGCCAGCACCTTCCTCGACCGGGATCAACTGTTTTTT. Residues: CASTFLDRDQLFF. This sequence joins TRBV12-3 or TRBV12-4 and TRBJ1-4, with D hard to call. This CDR3 is built from 13 residues. The ends were cut back, 7 bases at V and 12 bases at J, with 18 bases in the middle.

This clone was detected once. The V call is TRBV6-6, the J call TRBJ2-2, with 11 bases identical to TRBD2. After removal of 2 bases from V and 5 bases from J, the junction contained 1 base not matched to a gene. Germline CDR1 and CDR2: MNHNY and SVGAGI (reference sequence). The CDR3 has 15 residues. The CDR3 DNA reads as TGTGCCAGCAGTTACCTAGCGGGAGGTACCGGGGAGCTGTTTTTT. This translates into CASSYLAGGTGELFF.

This clone was observed a single time. This same CDR3 is encoded by further DNA sequences in the sample. The V and J genes are TRBV7-9 and TRBJ2-7; maybe TRBD1 (5 bases). CDR3 length: 12 residues. V gave up 0 bases and J gave up 6 bases, with 6 bases separating them. CDR1 and CDR2 from the germline V gene are SEHNR and FQNEAQ (reference sequence). As DNA, the CDR3 is TGTGCCAGCAGCTTAGCAGGGGCCGAGCAGTACTTC. This gives the protein CASSLAGAEQYF.

V usage is TRBV28 and J usage is TRBJ1-2; tentative D call: TRBD1 (5 bases). This CDR3 region has 15 residues. Trimming left V 5 bases short and J 0 bases short, with 13 bases between. In germline, CDR1 is MDHEN, CDR2 SYDVKM. Here the CDR3 reads CASSPWGSANYGYTF. In DNA, the CDR3 is TGTGCCAGCAGTCCATGGGGCTCAGCTAACTATGGCTACACCTTC.

V usage is TRBV28 and J usage is TRBJ2-5; D is perhaps TRBD2 (6 bases). This CDR3 is built from 13 residues. Germline loops: CDR1 MDHEN, CDR2 SYDVKM. Trimming shortened V by 6 bases and J by 5 bases, and 13 bases separated the two germline ends. CDR3 coding DNA: TGTGCCAGCAGGGAAGTGCGGGGCGAGACCCAGTACTTC. Its translation: CASREVRGETQYF.

The chain is built from TRBV28 and TRBJ2-1, with D possibly being TRBD2 (5 bases). The CDR3 length is 12 residues. Germline loops: CDR1 MDHEN, CDR2 SYDVKM. Between the trimmed V and J ends, which lost 6 bases and 3 bases, there was a span of 6 bases. CDR3 region: CASRLDYNEQFF. CDR3 bases: TGTGCCAGCAGACTAGACTACAATGAGCAGTTCTTC.

This sequence joins TRBV9 and TRBJ2-3, with 14 bases that match TRBD2. Germline CDR1 is SGDLS and CDR2 is YYNGEE. The CDR3 sequence is 16 residues long. V lost 4 bases, J lost 5 bases, and 6 bases stayed unmatched. The CDR3 loop is CASSPSTSGRVDTQYF. CDR3 DNA: TGTGCCAGCAGCCCGTCGACTAGCGGGAGGGTAGATACGCAGTATTTT.

This clone was recorded only once. The V gene is TRBV4-1, the J gene TRBJ2-1; D gene uncertain. The CDR3 runs to 16 residues. The V end lost 6 bases, the J end lost 0 bases, and 15 bases lay between the germline ends. In germline, CDR1 is MGHRA, CDR2 YSYEKL. CDR3 nucleotides: TGCGCCAGCAGTATTACCCCCTTGAGCTCCTACAATGAGCAGTTCTTC. It yields the protein CASSITPLSSYNEQFF.

This clone appeared once. V usage is TRBV15 and J usage is TRBJ1-2; 8 nucleotides match TRBD1. Germline V gene sequence: CDR1 LNHNV, CDR2 YYDKDF (reference sequence). This CDR3 is built from 16 residues. The V gene end was trimmed by 3 bases and the J gene end by 0 bases; junction bases not matched to a gene: 6. The CDR3 DNA reads TGTGCCACCAGCAGGGGACAGGCCTCAGCTAACTATGGCTACACCTTC. It codes for CATSRGQASANYGYTF.

This sequence joins TRBV7-3 and TRBJ2-4, with a weak D call TRBD2 (5 bases). Germline CDR1 and CDR2: SGHTA and FQGTGA. V was trimmed by 3 bases and J by 1 base, leaving 10 bases between them. The CDR3 spans 15 residues. The CDR3 DNA follows: TGTGCCAGCAGCTTCAGCCCGGGGGCCAAAAACATTCAGTACTTC. This sequence encodes CASSFSPGAKNIQYF.

V usage is TRBV5-1 and J usage is TRBJ1-2; D is possibly TRBD1 (6 bases). Per the germline V gene, CDR1 is SGHRS and CDR2 is YFSETQ. The CDR3 covers 15 residues. The V and J ends lost 4 bases and 0 bases respectively, with 13 bases between them. The CDR3 spells CASSQTGNPNYGYTF. In nucleotides, the CDR3 is TGCGCCAGCAGCCAAACAGGGAATCCTAACTATGGCTACACCTTC.

This chain joins TRBV24-1 and TRBJ2-3, with a tentative D call TRBD1 (5 bases). CDR3 size: 17 residues. V was pared by 0 bases and J by 1 base, with 13 bases between. From germline, CDR1 is KGHDR and CDR2 SFDVKD. In nucleotides, the CDR3 is TGTGCCACCAGTGATTTGACCCAGGGTGGAGGCACAGATACGCAGTATTTT. Protein product: CATSDLTQGGGTDTQYF.

DNA of the CDR3: TGCGCCAGCAGCCAAGATCCCTTGTCCTATGGCTACACCTTC. It is translated as CASSQDPLSYGYTF. The chain employs TRBV4-1 and TRBJ1-2; D unclear. V gave up 0 bases and J gave up 4 bases, with 9 bases separating them. The germline V gene has CDR1 MGHRA and CDR2 YSYEKL. The CDR3 contains 14 residues.

The count of this clone is one. The chain links TRBV30 to TRBJ2-3; weak D call: TRBD2 (6 bases). Germline-derived CDR1 and CDR2 are GTSNPN and SVGIG (reference sequence). This CDR3 contains 16 residues. Trimming removed 2 bases from V and 1 base from J, with 16 bases in between. CDR3 nucleotide sequence: TGTGCCTGGAGTTTCCCGGGGGTCCGTGGCACAGATACGCAGTATTTT. Its protein is CAWSFPGVRGTDTQYF.

V and J are TRBV5-1 and TRBJ2-1; 11 bases fit TRBD2. The CDR3 is 19 residues long. The junction had 16 bases not matched to a gene; V was cut back by 0 bases and J by 8 bases. The V gene's germline CDR1 is SGHRS and CDR2 YFSETQ. CDR3 DNA sequence: TGCGCCAGCAGCTTGGGCCCCCACCGACTAGCGGGACCGGGGGATGAGCAGTTCTTC. Its translation: CASSLGPHRLAGPGDEQFF.

J is TRBJ1-1 and V is TRBV5-6, with a tentative D call TRBD1 (6 bases). The V end lost 4 bases, the J end lost 6 bases, and 13 bases lay between the germline ends. The CDR3 spans 13 residues. Germline assignment: CDR1 SGHDT and CDR2 YYEEEE. In nucleotides, the CDR3 is TGTGCCAGCAGCCTAGGGGGTCACCCTGAAGCTTTCTTT. This gives the protein CASSLGGHPEAFF. The full variable domain, rest sourced from reference TRBV5-6 and TRBJ1-1, is DAGVTQSPTHLIKTRGQQVTLRCSPKSGHDTVSWYQQALGQGPQFIFQYYEEEERQRGNFPDRFSGHQFPNYSSELNVNALLLGDSALYLCASSLGGHPEAFFGQGTRLTVV.

This clone was seen just once. The chain uses TRBV19 and TRBJ2-1; D is perhaps TRBD2 (6 bases). Germline V CDR1 and CDR2: LNHDA, SQIVND (reference sequence). V gave up 5 bases and J gave up 4 bases, with 15 bases separating them. This CDR3 has 15 residues. The CDR3 region is CASSLSGLGYNEQFF. Written as DNA, the CDR3 is TGTGCCAGTAGTCTCTCGGGACTGGGATACAATGAGCAGTTCTTC.

CDR3 coding DNA: TGTGCCAGCATTGACGACGGGGGACTATCTTACGAGCAGTACTTC. It codes for CASIDDGGLSYEQYF. The chain uses TRBV25-1 and TRBJ2-7, with 7 bases identical to TRBD2. CDR3 size: 15 residues. The V gene's germline CDR1 is MGHDK and CDR2 SYGVNS. Unmatched junction bases numbered 13, after V lost 7 bases and J lost 4 bases.